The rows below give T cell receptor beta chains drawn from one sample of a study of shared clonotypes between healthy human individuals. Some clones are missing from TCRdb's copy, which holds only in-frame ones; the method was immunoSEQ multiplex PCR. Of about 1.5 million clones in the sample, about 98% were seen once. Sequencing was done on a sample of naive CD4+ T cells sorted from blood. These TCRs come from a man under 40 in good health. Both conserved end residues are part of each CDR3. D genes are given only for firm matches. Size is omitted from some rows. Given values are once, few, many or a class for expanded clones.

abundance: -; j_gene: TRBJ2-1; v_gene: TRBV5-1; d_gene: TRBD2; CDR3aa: CASSSIQIAGDDNEQFF; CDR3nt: TGCGCCAGCAGCTCCATTCAGATAGCGGGAGATGACAATGAGCAGTTCTTC
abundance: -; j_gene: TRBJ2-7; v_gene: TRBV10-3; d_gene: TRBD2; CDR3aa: CAIRASSGLPHEQYF; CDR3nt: TGTGCCATCAGAGCCTCTAGCGGTCTACCCCACGAGCAGTACTTC
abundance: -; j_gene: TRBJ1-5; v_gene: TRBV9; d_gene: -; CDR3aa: CASSVATAGEPQHF; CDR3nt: TGTGCCAGCAGCGTAGCTACGGCGGGGGAGCCCCAGCATTTT
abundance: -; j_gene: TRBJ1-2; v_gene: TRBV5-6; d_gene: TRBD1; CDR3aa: CASSLGRGNYGYTF; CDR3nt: TGTGCCAGCAGCTTGGGCAGGGGGAACTATGGCTACACCTTC
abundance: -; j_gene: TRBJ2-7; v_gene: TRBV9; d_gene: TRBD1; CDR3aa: CASSTGQSYEQYF; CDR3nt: TGTGCCAGCAGCACGGGACAGTCCTACGAGCAGTACTTC
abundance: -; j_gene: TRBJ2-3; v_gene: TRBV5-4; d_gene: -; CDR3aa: CASSFGLKASTDTQYF; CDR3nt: TGTGCCAGCAGCTTTGGGCTAAAAGCTAGCACAGATACGCAGTATTTT
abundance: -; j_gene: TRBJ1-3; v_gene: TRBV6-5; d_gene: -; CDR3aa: CASRDGGARNTIYF; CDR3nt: TGTGCCAGCAGGGATGGGGGGGCGAGAAACACCATATATTTT
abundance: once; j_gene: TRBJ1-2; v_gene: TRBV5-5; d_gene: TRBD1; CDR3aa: CASSLAGTGDTNYGYTF; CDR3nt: TGTGCCAGCAGCTTGGCCGGGACAGGGGATACTAACTATGGCTACACCTTC
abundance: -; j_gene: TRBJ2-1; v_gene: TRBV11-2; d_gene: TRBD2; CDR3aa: CASSLGTSGSEQFF; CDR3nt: TGTGCCAGCAGCTTAGGGACTAGCGGTAGTGAGCAGTTCTTC
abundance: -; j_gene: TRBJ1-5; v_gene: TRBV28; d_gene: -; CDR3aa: CASSFRDYQPQHF; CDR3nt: TGTGCCAGCAGTTTTAGGGACTATCAGCCCCAGCATTTT
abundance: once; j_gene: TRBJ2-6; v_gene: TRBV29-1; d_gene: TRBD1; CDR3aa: CSVTEGDRGLSGANVLTF; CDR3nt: TGCAGCGTTACAGAGGGGGACAGGGGATTATCTGGGGCCAACGTCCTGACTTTC
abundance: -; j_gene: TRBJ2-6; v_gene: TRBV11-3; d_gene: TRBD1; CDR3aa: CASSSQGAGANVLTF; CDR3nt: TGTGCCAGCAGCTCACAGGGGGCTGGGGCCAACGTCCTGACTTTC
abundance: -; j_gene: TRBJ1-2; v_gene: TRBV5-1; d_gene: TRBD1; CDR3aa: CASSSTGAGYTF; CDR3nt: TGCGCCAGCAGCTCGACAGGGGCCGGCTACACCTTC
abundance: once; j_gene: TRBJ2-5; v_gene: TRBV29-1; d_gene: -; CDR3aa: CSVAAGPMEETQYF; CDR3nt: TGCAGCGTTGCGGCTGGCCCCATGGAAGAGACCCAGTACTTC
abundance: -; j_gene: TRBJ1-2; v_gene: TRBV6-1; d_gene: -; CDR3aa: CASMRGWDSYGYTF; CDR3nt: TGTGCCAGCATGCGGGGCTGGGACTCTTATGGCTACACCTTC
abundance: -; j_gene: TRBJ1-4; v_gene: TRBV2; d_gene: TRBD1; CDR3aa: CASSRDRTVYEKLFF; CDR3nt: TGTGCCAGCAGTCGGGACAGGACCGTCTATGAAAAACTGTTTTTT
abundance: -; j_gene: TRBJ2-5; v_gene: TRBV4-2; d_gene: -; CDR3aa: CASSQENEETQYF; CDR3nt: TGTGCCAGCAGCCAAGAGAACGAAGAGACCCAGTACTTC
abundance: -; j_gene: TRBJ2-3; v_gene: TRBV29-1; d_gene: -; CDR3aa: CSVGSGIGTDTQYF; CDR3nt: TGCAGCGTTGGATCGGGAATCGGCACAGATACGCAGTATTTT
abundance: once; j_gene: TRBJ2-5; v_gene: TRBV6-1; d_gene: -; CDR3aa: CASRSLGSVETQYF; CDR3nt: TGTGCCAGCAGGTCACTCGGCTCCGTGGAGACCCAGTACTTC
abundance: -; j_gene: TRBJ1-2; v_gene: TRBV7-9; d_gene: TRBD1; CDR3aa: CASSVFDRDGYTF; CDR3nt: TGTGCCAGCAGCGTCTTCGACAGGGATGGCTACACCTTC
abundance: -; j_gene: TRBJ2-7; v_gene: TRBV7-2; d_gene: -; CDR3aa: CASSPRSHRDNYEQYF; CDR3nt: TGTGCCAGCAGCCCCCGATCCCACCGGGACAACTACGAGCAGTACTTC
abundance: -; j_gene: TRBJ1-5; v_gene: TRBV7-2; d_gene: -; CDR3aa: CASSLTTGQPQHF; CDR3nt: TGTGCCAGCAGCTTAACGACGGGACAGCCCCAGCATTTT
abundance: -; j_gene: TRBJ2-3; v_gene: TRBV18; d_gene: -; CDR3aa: CASSPYRPSAGWDTQYF; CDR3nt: TGTGCCAGCTCACCATATCGTCCTAGCGCGGGGTGGGATACGCAGTATTTT
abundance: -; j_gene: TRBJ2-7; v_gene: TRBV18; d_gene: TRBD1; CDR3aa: CASSPLTLSGQGGVEQYF; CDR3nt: TGTGCCAGCTCACCACTTACCTTGTCCGGACAGGGGGGAGTCGAGCAGTACTTC
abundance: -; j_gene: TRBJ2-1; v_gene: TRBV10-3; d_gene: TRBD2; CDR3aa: CAIGPSGIYNEQFF; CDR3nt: TGTGCCATCGGCCCTAGCGGAATTTACAATGAGCAGTTCTTC
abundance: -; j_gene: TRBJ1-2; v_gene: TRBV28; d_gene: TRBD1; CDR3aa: CASSSPGGSSGYTF; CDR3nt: TGTGCCAGCAGTTCACCAGGGGGATCAAGTGGCTACACCTTC
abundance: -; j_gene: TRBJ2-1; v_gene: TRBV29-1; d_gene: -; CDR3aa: CSVGTATSYNEQFF; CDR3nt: TGCAGCGTTGGGACTGCAACATCCTACAATGAGCAGTTCTTC
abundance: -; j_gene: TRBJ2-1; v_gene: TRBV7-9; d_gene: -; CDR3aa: CASSKQGLAYNEQFF; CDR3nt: TGTGCCAGCAGCAAACAGGGTCTCGCCTACAATGAGCAGTTCTTC
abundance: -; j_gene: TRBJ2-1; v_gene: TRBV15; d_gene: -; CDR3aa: CATSFAGVNEQFF; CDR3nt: TGTGCCACCAGCTTTGCTGGGGTCAATGAGCAGTTCTTC
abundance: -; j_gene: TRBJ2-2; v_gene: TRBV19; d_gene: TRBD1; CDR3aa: CASSYGQGDTGELFF; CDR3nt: TGTGCCAGTAGTTACGGGCAGGGGGACACCGGGGAGCTGTTTTTT
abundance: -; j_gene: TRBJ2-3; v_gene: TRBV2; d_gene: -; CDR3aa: CASRTDTDTQYF; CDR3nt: TGTGCCAGCAGGACTGACACAGATACGCAGTATTTT
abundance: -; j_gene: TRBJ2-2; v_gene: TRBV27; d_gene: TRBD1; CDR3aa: CASTRQGGTGELFF; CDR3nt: TGTGCCAGCACCCGACAGGGTGGCACCGGGGAGCTGTTTTTT
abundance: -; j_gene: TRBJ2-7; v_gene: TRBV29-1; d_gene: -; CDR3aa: CSVRKGADEQYF; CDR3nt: TGCAGCGTTCGAAAAGGGGCTGACGAGCAGTACTTC
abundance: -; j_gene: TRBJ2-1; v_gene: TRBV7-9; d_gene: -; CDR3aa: CASSPQGLLVDEQFF; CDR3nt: TGTGCCAGCAGCCCTCAGGGCCTACTGGTGGATGAGCAGTTCTTC
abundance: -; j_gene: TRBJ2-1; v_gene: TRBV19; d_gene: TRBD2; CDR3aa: CASSEMRLAGHNEQFF; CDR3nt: TGTGCCAGTAGTGAAATGAGACTAGCGGGTCACAATGAGCAGTTCTTC
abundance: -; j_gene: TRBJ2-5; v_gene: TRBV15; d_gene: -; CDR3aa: CATSRGGSQETQYF; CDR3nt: TGTGCCACCAGCAGAGGGGGAAGCCAAGAGACCCAGTACTTC
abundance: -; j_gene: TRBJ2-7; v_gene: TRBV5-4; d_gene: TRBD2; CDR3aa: CASSLDAGGPHEQYF; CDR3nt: TGTGCCAGCAGCTTGGACGCGGGAGGGCCCCACGAGCAGTACTTC
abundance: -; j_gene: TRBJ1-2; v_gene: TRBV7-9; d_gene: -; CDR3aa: CASSFFPGQASNYGYTF; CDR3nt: TGTGCCAGCAGCTTTTTTCCGGGACAAGCCTCTAACTATGGCTACACCTTC